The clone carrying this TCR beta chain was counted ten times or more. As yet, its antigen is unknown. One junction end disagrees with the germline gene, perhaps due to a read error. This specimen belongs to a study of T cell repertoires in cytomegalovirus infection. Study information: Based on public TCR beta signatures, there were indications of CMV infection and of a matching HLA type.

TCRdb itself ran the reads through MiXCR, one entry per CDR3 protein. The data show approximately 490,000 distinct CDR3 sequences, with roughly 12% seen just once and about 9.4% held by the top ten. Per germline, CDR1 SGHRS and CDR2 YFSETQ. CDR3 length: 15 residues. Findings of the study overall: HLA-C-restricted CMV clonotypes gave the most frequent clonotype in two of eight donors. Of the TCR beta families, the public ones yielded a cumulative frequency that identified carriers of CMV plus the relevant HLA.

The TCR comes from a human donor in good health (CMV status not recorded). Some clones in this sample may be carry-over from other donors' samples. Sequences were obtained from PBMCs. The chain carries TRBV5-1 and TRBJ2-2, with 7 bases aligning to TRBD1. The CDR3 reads CASSLRQGYTGELFF. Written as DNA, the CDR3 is TGTGCCAGCAGCTTGCGACAGGGCTACACCGGGGAGCTGTTTTTT. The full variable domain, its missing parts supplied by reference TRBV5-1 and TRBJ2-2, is KAGVTQTPRYLIKTRGQQVTLSCSPISGHRSVSWYQQTPGQGLQFLFEYFSETQRNKGNFPGRFSGRQFSNSRSEMNVSTLELGDSALYLCASSLRQGYTGELFFGEGSRLTVL.